What follows describes a single TCR beta chain. What it binds is not known. The data are from a study of T cell responses to AZD1222 COVID-19 vaccine. Assay used: immunoSEQ multiplex PCR; TCRdb lists only in-frame clones, some missing. The profile shows about 100,000 clones, approximately 93% of them singletons. Analyses pooled second doses at about 4 or about 12 weeks. Study conclusions and caveats: Dominant CD4 TCR responses targeted spike regions 160-218 and 743-854. Sampling captured repertoires only after the peak T cell response. Baseline antibody screening turned up just a handful of seropositive AZD1222 recipients.

Germline V gives CDR1 SGHTA, CDR2 FQGNSA. Trimming removed 3 bases at V and 4 bases at J, with 9 bases between. This CDR3 spans 14 amino acids. The source was peripheral blood, collected 28 days after the second AZD1222 dose. This TCR came from an adult who received the AZD1222 COVID-19 vaccine. This chain links TRBV7-2 with TRBJ2-2; D remains unclear. In DNA, the CDR3 is TGTGCCAGCAGCTTCTGGGGATTCACCGGGGAGCTGTTTTTT. It yields the protein CASSFWGFTGELFF.